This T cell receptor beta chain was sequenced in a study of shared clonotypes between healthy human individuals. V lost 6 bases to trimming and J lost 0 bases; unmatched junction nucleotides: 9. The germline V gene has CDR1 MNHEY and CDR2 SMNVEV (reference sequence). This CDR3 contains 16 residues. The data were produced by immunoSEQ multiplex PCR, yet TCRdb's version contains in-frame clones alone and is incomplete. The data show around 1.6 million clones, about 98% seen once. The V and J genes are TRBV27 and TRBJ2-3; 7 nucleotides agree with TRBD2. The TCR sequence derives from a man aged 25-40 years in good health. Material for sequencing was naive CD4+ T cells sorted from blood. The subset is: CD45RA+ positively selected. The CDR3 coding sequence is TGTGCCAGCAGACCTAGACTAGCAATTAGCACAGATACGCAGTATTTT. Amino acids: CASRPRLAISTDTQYF.